The clone carrying this T cell receptor (beta chain) was counted at least ten times. No antigen is known for it. With V trimmed by 3 bases and J by 6 bases, 15 bases remained unmatched. The CDR3 covers 17 residues. Germline V lookup: CDR1 MDHEN, CDR2 SYDVKM. Via MiXCR, TCRdb re-called the RACE reads, giving one row per CDR3 protein. This table holds approximately 370,000 distinct CDR3 sequences, over 5% found once. This specimen belongs to a study of human T cells and chemical hapten exposure. Study results and caveats: Significantly more large CDR3 similarity clusters arose among expanded TCRs than among controls.

The time point denotes: pre-sensitization, week 0. Specified treatment: therapeutic diphenylcyclopropenone sensitization with weekly scalp DPC. The sample was whole blood, taken in connection with sensitization to the hapten diphenylcyclopropenone (DPC). This receptor was identified in a woman between 18 and 29 years old with alopecia areata. Some clones in this sample may be carry-over from other donors' samples. The chain links TRBV28 to TRBJ2-3; 7 bases line up with TRBD1. Here the CDR3 reads CASSFLGQRGGMDTQYF. As DNA, the CDR3 is TGTGCCAGCAGTTTCTTAGGCCAGAGAGGGGGCATGGATACGCAGTATTTT.